Listed below are T cell receptor beta chains from one sample, sequenced in a study of radiotherapy plus CTLA-4 blockade in lung cancer. The repertoire was sequenced with immunoSEQ multiplex PCR; TCRdb's copy has only in-frame clones and lacks some. Among over 100,000 clones listed, roughly four fifths were seen once. The sample consisted of peripheral blood, taken from a patient treated with radiotherapy plus ipilimumab. These receptors originate from a human donor with non-small cell lung cancer that progressed on radiotherapy plus ipilimumab. Some clones in this sample may be carry-over from other donors' samples. The CDR3 runs from the conserved cysteine through the conserved F or W. A D gene is named only where the DNA matches it firmly. A clone size is listed for some rows: how often the clone was seen (once, few, many), or a class if it is expanded.

clone size: .; V gene: TRBV28; J gene: TRBJ2-1; D gene: TRBD2; CDR3 protein: CASSWTSGADNEQFF; CDR3 DNA: TGTGCCAGCAGCTGGACTAGCGGGGCCGACAATGAGCAGTTCTTC
clone size: .; V gene: TRBV29-1; J gene: TRBJ2-1; D gene: .; CDR3 protein: CSGRRGLSTYNEQFF; CDR3 DNA: TGCAGCGGCCGCAGGGGCCTTAGTACCTACAATGAGCAGTTCTTC
clone size: .; V gene: TRBV4-2; J gene: TRBJ1-3; D gene: TRBD1; CDR3 protein: CASSQDAGGYSGNTIYF; CDR3 DNA: TGTGCCAGCAGCCAAGACGCAGGGGGTTATTCTGGAAACACCATATATTTT
clone size: .; V gene: TRBV4-3; J gene: TRBJ2-7; D gene: TRBD1; CDR3 protein: CASSQDHRGRGEQYF; CDR3 DNA: TGCGCCAGCAGCCAAGATCACAGGGGAAGGGGCGAGCAGTACTTC
clone size: .; V gene: TRBV15; J gene: TRBJ1-4; D gene: TRBD1; CDR3 protein: CATSRGMTGTGTEKLFF; CDR3 DNA: TGTGCCACCAGCAGGGGGATGACCGGGACAGGGACTGAAAAACTGTTTTTT
clone size: .; V gene: TRBV18; J gene: TRBJ2-5; D gene: .; CDR3 protein: CASSPGLRETQYF; CDR3 DNA: TGTGCCAGCTCACCTGGATTAAGAGAGACCCAGTACTTC
clone size: .; V gene: TRBV10-1; J gene: TRBJ2-5; D gene: TRBD1; CDR3 protein: CASSLTGVSQETQYF; CDR3 DNA: TGCGCCAGCAGTTTGACAGGGGTCTCACAAGAGACCCAGTACTTC
clone size: .; V gene: TRBV7-2; J gene: TRBJ1-2; D gene: TRBD1; CDR3 protein: CASSGQGSEVGGYTF; CDR3 DNA: TGTGCCAGCAGCGGACAGGGTTCGGAGGTTGGTGGCTACACCTTC
clone size: .; V gene: TRBV27; J gene: TRBJ1-3; D gene: .; CDR3 protein: CASSLFFWTAGSGNTIYF; CDR3 DNA: TGTGCCAGCAGTTTATTTTTTTGGACAGCCGGCTCTGGAAACACCATATATTTT
clone size: .; V gene: TRBV19; J gene: TRBJ2-1; D gene: TRBD2; CDR3 protein: CASSIWGGEQFF; CDR3 DNA: TGTGCCAGTAGTATATGGGGGGGTGAGCAGTTCTTC
clone size: .; V gene: TRBV5-4; J gene: TRBJ1-1; D gene: .; CDR3 protein: CASTIGGYTEAFF; CDR3 DNA: TGTGCCAGCACCATCGGGGGTTACACTGAAGCTTTCTTT
clone size: .; V gene: TRBV6-4; J gene: TRBJ1-1; D gene: .; CDR3 protein: CASSVKEGTEAFF; CDR3 DNA: TGTGCCAGCAGTGTTAAAGAGGGTACTGAAGCTTTCTTT
clone size: .; V gene: TRBV10-1; J gene: TRBJ1-2; D gene: TRBD1; CDR3 protein: CASKKAHRGRFGYTF; CDR3 DNA: TGCGCCAGCAAGAAAGCCCACAGGGGGAGATTTGGCTACACCTTC
clone size: few; V gene: TRBV11-2; J gene: TRBJ2-7; D gene: .; CDR3 protein: CASSLNGYEQYF; CDR3 DNA: TGTGCCAGCAGCTTGAACGGCTACGAGCAGTACTTC
clone size: .; V gene: TRBV5-4; J gene: TRBJ2-5; D gene: TRBD1; CDR3 protein: CASSFPTGKETQYF; CDR3 DNA: TGTGCCAGCAGCTTCCCGACAGGGAAAGAGACCCAGTACTTC
clone size: .; V gene: TRBV4-1; J gene: TRBJ2-2; D gene: .; CDR3 protein: CASSQDSNSILGQRNTGELFF; CDR3 DNA: TGCGCCAGCAGCCAAGATTCCAACTCTATACTAGGACAGAGAAACACCGGGGAGCTGTTTTTT
clone size: .; V gene: TRBV27; J gene: TRBJ2-5; D gene: .; CDR3 protein: CASSFGQLPETQYF; CDR3 DNA: TGTGCCAGCAGTTTCGGGCAACTCCCAGAGACCCAGTACTTC
clone size: .; V gene: TRBV6-5; J gene: TRBJ1-4; D gene: .; CDR3 protein: CASSSDEKLFF; CDR3 DNA: TGTGCCAGCAGCTCAGATGAAAAACTGTTTTTT
clone size: .; V gene: TRBV12-2; J gene: TRBJ1-5; D gene: .; CDR3 protein: CASRFRTGYRPSNQPQHF; CDR3 DNA: TGTGCAAGTCGCTTCCGGACAGGGTATCGGCCTAGCAATCAGCCCCAGCATTTT
clone size: .; V gene: TRBV28; J gene: TRBJ1-5; D gene: TRBD1; CDR3 protein: CASSRQGGQPQHF; CDR3 DNA: TGTGCCAGCAGTCGACAGGGAGGTCAGCCCCAGCATTTT
clone size: .; V gene: TRBV7-8; J gene: TRBJ1-2; D gene: .; CDR3 protein: CASSLDRSRGYTF; CDR3 DNA: TGTGCCAGCAGCTTAGATAGGTCGAGGGGCTACACCTTC
clone size: .; V gene: TRBV7-2; J gene: TRBJ1-2; D gene: .; CDR3 protein: CASRSDLGAGPSYGYTF; CDR3 DNA: TGTGCCAGCAGATCCGATCTGGGGGCAGGCCCGAGCTATGGCTACACCTTC
clone size: .; V gene: TRBV11-2; J gene: TRBJ2-4; D gene: .; CDR3 protein: CASSLGLAWGIQYF; CDR3 DNA: TGTGCCAGCAGCTTAGGTTTGGCTTGGGGCATTCAGTACTTC
clone size: .; V gene: TRBV4-2; J gene: TRBJ1-5; D gene: .; CDR3 protein: CASSHQLGPQHF; CDR3 DNA: TGTGCCAGCAGCCACCAACTAGGACCCCAGCATTTT
clone size: .; V gene: TRBV11-3; J gene: TRBJ1-1; D gene: .; CDR3 protein: CASKRTGYSEAFF; CDR3 DNA: TGTGCCAGCAAAAGGACGGGGTATTCTGAAGCTTTCTTT
clone size: .; V gene: TRBV6-1; J gene: TRBJ1-2; D gene: TRBD1; CDR3 protein: CASSEPGQGTYGYTF; CDR3 DNA: TGTGCCAGCAGTGAACCGGGACAGGGAACCTATGGCTACACCTTC